This T cell receptor beta chain was sequenced for a study of cytomegalovirus exposure and HLA in healthy donors. The study's findings and limits: Most of the CMV-associated TCR beta chains (in a later analysis) appeared to be HLA-restricted. Per a later analysis, 15,000 to 20,000 TCR beta sequences showed association with HLA alleles at 0.05 false discovery rate.

Germline CDR1 reads MGHRA; CDR2 reads YSYEKL. There are 14 residues in the CDR3. The junction had 3 bases not matched to a gene; V was cut back by 4 bases and J by 3 bases. Primers: 60 Vbeta forward and 13 Jbeta reverse. Sequencing was performed with immunoSEQ multiplex PCR; in TCRdb, only in-frame clones are kept and a portion is missing. This repertoire shows over 65,000 clones, approximately 75% found once; its top ten account for 7% to 9%. Regarding this clone: Its target is unknown.

The sample comprised PBMCs. J is TRBJ2-7 and V is TRBV4-1, with 10 positions matching TRBD2. This clonotype was sampled from a middle-aged woman in good health and CMV-seronegative. The CDR3 nucleotides are TGCGCCAGCAGCCCTAGCGGGAGTCTCTACGAGCAGTACTTC. This encodes CASSPSGSLYEQYF.